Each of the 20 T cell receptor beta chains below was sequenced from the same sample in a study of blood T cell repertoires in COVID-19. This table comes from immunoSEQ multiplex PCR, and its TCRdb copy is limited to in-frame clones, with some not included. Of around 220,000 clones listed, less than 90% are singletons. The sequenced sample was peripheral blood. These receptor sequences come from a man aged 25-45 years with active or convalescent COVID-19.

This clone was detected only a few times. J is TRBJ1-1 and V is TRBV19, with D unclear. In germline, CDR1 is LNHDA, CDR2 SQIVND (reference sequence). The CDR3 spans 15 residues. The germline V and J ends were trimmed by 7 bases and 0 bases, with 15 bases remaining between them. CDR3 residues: CASNGVRALNTEAFF. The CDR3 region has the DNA TGTGCCAGTAACGGGGTGAGGGCGCTGAACACTGAAGCTTTCTTT.

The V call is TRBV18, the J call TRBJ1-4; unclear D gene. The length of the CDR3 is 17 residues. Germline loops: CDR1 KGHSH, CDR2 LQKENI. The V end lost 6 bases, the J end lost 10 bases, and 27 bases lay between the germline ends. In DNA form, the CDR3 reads TGTGCCAGCTCCGCCCCAAATTCCGGACGAGGAGAGGGAAAACTGTTTTTT. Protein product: CASSAPNSGRGEGKLFF.

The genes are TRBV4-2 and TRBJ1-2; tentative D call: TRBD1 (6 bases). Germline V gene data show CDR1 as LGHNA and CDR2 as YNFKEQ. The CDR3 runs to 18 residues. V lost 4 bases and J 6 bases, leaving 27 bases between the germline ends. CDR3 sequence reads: CASSRTVLFQQGRDGYTF. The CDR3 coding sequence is TGTGCCAGCAGCCGAACGGTTCTTTTTCAACAGGGTCGGGATGGCTACACCTTC.

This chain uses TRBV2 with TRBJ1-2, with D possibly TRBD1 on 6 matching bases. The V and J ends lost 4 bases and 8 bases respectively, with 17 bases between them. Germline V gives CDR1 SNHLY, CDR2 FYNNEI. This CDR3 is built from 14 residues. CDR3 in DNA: TGTGCCAGCAGTGTAGGACCCCAGGGGTCGGGCTACACCTTC. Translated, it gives CASSVGPQGSGYTF.

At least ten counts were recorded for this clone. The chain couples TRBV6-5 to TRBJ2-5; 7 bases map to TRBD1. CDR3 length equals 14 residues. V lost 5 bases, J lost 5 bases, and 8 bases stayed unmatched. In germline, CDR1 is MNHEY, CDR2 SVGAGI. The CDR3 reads CASSLTGEVETQYF. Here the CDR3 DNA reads TGTGCCAGCAGTCTCACAGGGGAAGTGGAGACCCAGTACTTC.

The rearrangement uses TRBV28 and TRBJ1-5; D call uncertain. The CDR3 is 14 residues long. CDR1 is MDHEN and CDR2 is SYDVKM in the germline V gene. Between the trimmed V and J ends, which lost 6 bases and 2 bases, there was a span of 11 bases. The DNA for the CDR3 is TGTGCCAGCAGAGGCAGGTCTGGCAATCAGCCCCAGCATTTT. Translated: CASRGRSGNQPQHF.

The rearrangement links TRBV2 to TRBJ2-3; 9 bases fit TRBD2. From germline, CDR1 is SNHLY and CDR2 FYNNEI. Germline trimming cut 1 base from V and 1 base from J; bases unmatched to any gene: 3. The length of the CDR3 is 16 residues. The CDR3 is CASSEGVAGGTDTQYF. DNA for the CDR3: TGTGCCAGCAGTGAAGGGGTAGCGGGGGGCACAGATACGCAGTATTTT.

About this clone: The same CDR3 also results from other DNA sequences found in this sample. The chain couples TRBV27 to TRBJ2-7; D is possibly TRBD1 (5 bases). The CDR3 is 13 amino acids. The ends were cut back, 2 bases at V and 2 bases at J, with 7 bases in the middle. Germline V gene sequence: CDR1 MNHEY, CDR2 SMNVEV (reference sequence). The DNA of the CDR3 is TGTGCCAGCAGTTTAACAGGCGCCTACGAGCAGTACTTC. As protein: CASSLTGAYEQYF.

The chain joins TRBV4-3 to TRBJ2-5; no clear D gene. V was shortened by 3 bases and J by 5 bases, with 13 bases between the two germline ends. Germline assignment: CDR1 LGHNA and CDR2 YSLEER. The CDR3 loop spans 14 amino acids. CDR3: CASSQSLSEETQYF. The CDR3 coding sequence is TGCGCCAGCAGCCAGTCCCTGAGCGAGGAGACCCAGTACTTC.

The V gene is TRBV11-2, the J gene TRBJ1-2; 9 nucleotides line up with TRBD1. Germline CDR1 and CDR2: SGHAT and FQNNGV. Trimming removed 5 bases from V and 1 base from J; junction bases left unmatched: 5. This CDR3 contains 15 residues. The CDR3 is CASSDRGAGNYGYTF. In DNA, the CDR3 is TGTGCCAGCAGCGACAGGGGGGCGGGTAACTATGGCTACACCTTC.

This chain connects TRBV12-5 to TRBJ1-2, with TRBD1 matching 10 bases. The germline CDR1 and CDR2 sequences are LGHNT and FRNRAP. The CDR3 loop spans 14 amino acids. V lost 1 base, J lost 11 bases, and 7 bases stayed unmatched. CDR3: CASGLETGGLGYTF. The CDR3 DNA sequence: TGTGCTAGTGGTTTGGAGACAGGGGGCTTAGGATACACCTTC.

CDR3 residues: CASSPRQGAQDTQYF. The CDR3 region has the DNA TGTGCCAGCAGCCCCCGACAAGGGGCCCAAGATACGCAGTATTTT. The rearrangement links TRBV9 to TRBJ2-3, with D possibly being TRBD1 (5 bases). Germline CDR1 reads SGDLS; CDR2 reads YYNGEE. The CDR3 length is 15 residues. Between the trimmed V and J ends, which lost 4 bases and 5 bases, there was a span of 17 bases.

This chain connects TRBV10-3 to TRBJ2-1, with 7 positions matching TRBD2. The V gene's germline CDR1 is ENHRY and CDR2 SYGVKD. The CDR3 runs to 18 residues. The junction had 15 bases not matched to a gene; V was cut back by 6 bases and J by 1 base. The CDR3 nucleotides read TGTGCCATCAGCAAGGAGTGGGGGGAGGGCCGGTCCTACAATGAGCAGTTCTTC. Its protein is CAISKEWGEGRSYNEQFF.

CDR3 in DNA: TGTGCCAGCAGCCAAGAAATGGGACAAGCTAACTATGGCTACACCTTC. Amino acids: CASSQEMGQANYGYTF. The V gene is TRBV4-2, the J gene TRBJ1-2; tentatively, D is TRBD1 (6 bases). Trimming cost V 0 bases and J 0 bases, with 11 bases left between them. The CDR3 covers 16 residues. CDR1 LGHNA and CDR2 YNFKEQ come from the germline V gene.

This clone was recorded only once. CDR3 in DNA: TGTGCCAGCAGTTTCACAGGGGGGAACTATGGCTACACCTTC. Its translation is CASSFTGGNYGYTF. The chain joins TRBV27 to TRBJ1-2, with TRBD1 identical over 8 bases. V was pared by 3 bases and J by 2 bases, with 2 bases of the junction left unmatched. Germline-derived CDR1 and CDR2 are MNHEY and SMNVEV (reference sequence). The CDR3 has 14 amino acids.

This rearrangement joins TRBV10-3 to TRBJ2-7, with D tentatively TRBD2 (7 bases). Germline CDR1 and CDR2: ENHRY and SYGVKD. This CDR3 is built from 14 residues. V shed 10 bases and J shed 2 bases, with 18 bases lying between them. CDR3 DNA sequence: TGTGCCAGCAGCGAGGGGGGGTATACCTACGAGCAGTACTTC. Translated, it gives CASSEGGYTYEQYF.

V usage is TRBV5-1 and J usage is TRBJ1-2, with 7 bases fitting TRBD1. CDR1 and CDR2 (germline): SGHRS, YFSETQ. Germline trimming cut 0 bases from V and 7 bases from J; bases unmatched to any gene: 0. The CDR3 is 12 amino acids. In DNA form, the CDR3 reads TGCGCCAGCAGCTTGGGACAGGGTGGCTACACCTTC. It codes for CASSLGQGGYTF.

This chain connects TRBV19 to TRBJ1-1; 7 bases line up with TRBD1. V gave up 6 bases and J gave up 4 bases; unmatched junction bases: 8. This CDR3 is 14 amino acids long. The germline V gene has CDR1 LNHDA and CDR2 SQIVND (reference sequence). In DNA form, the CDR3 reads TGTGCCAGTAGCCACAGGGGCGCCGGCACTGAAGCTTTCTTT. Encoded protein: CASSHRGAGTEAFF. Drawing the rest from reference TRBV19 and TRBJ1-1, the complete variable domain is DGGITQSPKYLFRKEGQNVTLSCEQNLNHDAMYWYRQDPGQGLRLIYYSQIVNDFQKGDIAEGYSVSREKKESFPLTVTSAQKNPTAFYLCASSHRGAGTEAFFGQGTRLTVV.

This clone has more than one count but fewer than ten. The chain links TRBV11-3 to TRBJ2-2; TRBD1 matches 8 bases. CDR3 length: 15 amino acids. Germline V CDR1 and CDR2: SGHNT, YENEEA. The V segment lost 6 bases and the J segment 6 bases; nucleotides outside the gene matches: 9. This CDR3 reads CASRLQGAVAGELFF. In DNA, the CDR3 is TGTGCCAGCAGACTCCAGGGGGCGGTCGCCGGGGAGCTGTTTTTT.

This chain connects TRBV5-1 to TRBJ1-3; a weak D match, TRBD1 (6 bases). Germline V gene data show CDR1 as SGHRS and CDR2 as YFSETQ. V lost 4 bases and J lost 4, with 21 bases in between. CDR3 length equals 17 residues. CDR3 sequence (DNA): TGCGCCAGCAGCCCTGCCTTTGGGGGCGGAATAGGAAACACCATATATTTT. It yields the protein CASSPAFGGGIGNTIYF.